Each of the 32 T cell receptor beta chains below was sequenced from the same sample in a study of T cell repertoires in cytomegalovirus infection. TCRdb itself ran the reads through MiXCR, one entry per CDR3 protein. Of roughly 920,000 distinct CDR3 sequences listed, approximately 33% are singletons. Their cognate antigens are unknown. Sequenced here: cultured CD8+ T cells from PBMCs, sampled from culture after CMV antigen stimulation. These receptors all stem from a human donor in good health (CMV status not recorded). Some clones in this sample may be carry-over from other donors' samples.

For the CDR3, the DNA is TGTGCCAGCAGCCCACAAGAACTCACAGATACGCAGTATTTT. The encoded protein is CASSPQELTDTQYF. The chain couples TRBV11-2 to TRBJ2-3; no clear D. Trimming cost V 5 bases and J 2 bases, with 11 bases left between them. The CDR3 length is 14 residues. Germline loops: CDR1 SGHAT, CDR2 FQNNGV.

This clonotype showed up just a few times. The chain combines TRBV5-8 with TRBJ2-7, with D unclear. Trimming stripped 3 bases from V and 12 bases from J, with 13 bases between. Germline values: CDR1 SGHTS, CDR2 YDEGEE. The CDR3 extends over 11 amino acids. DNA of the CDR3: TGTGCCAGCAGCTGGGAACAAACGGGGTACTTC. It specifies CASSWEQTGYF.

This clonotype was counted between two and nine times. CDR3 in DNA: TGTGCCAGTAGTGAAGGGGGCGTCGAGCAGTACTTC. The encoded protein is CASSEGGVEQYF. The chain recombines TRBV19 with TRBJ2-7; 7 bases agree with TRBD1. Germline lookup yields CDR1 LNHDA and CDR2 SQIVND (reference sequence). The CDR3 spans 12 residues. V lost 5 bases and J lost 6; bases outside the gene matches: 4. Together with reference TRBV19 and TRBJ2-7, the CDR3 gives the full variable domain: DGGITQSPKYLFRKEGQNVTLSCEQNLNHDAMYWYRQDPGQGLRLIYYSQIVNDFQKGDIAEGYSVSREKKESFPLTVTSAQKNPTAFYLCASSEGGVEQYFGPGTRLTVT.

The chain combines TRBV2 with TRBJ1-2, with TRBD1 matching over 10 bases. CDR3 length equals 15 residues. V lost 3 bases to trimming and J lost 3 bases; unmatched junction nucleotides: 4. Germline V gene data show CDR1 as SNHLY and CDR2 as FYNNEI. CDR3 protein: CASSDPGTGDYGYTF. Here the CDR3 DNA reads TGTGCCAGCAGTGACCCAGGGACAGGGGACTATGGCTACACCTTC.

V and J are TRBV20-1 and TRBJ1-5; possibly TRBD1 for D (5 bases). The CDR3 contains 14 residues. The ends were cut back, 0 bases at V and 2 bases at J, with 8 bases in the middle. CDR1 and CDR2 (germline): DFQATT, SNEGSKA (reference sequence). CDR3 protein: CSARDKGGNQPQHF. The CDR3 nucleotides are TGCAGTGCTAGAGATAAAGGGGGCAATCAGCCCCAGCATTTT.

In its sample, this clonotype was seen a few times. This rearrangement joins TRBV7-9 to TRBJ2-2, with D maybe TRBD1 (5 bases). Germline assignment: CDR1 SEHNR and CDR2 FQNEAQ (reference sequence). The CDR3 has 18 amino acids. Trimming removed 5 bases from V and 3 bases from J, with 22 bases in between. CDR3 protein: CASSPTAPGPTDTGELFF. In DNA form, the CDR3 reads TGTGCCAGCAGCCCGACAGCGCCAGGGCCCACGGACACCGGGGAGCTGTTTTTT.

This clonotype has ten or more counts. The chain links TRBV6-2 or TRBV6-3 to TRBJ2-1; 13 nucleotides line up with TRBD2. The CDR3 length is 17 residues. Trimming removed 2 bases from V and 10 bases from J; junction bases left unmatched: 11. CDR1 MNHEY and CDR2 SVGEGT come from the germline V gene. CDR3 coding DNA: TGTGCCAGCAGTTACCCTCCGGGACTAGCGGGGAGGGAAGAGCAGTTCTTC. Translation gives CASSYPPGLAGREEQFF.

This clonotype was counted only a few times. The chain links TRBV20-1 to TRBJ2-3, with D perhaps given as TRBD1 or TRBD2 (7 bases each). Germline values: CDR1 DFQATT, CDR2 SNEGSKA (reference sequence). Trimming removed 0 bases at V and 2 bases at J, with 12 bases between. The CDR3 runs to 15 residues. CDR3 amino acids: CSARDQGDYTDTQYF. CDR3 nucleotides: TGCAGTGCTAGAGATCAGGGGGACTACACAGATACGCAGTATTTT.

The chain recombines TRBV12-5 with TRBJ2-2; 7 bases are a match to TRBD1. J lost 6 bases, V lost 3 bases, and 4 bases had no gene match. The CDR3 runs 14 residues. The germline V gene has CDR1 LGHNT and CDR2 FRNRAP. The CDR3 loop reads CASGFQGVAGELFF. CDR3 DNA: TGTGCTAGTGGTTTTCAGGGGGTAGCCGGGGAGCTGTTTTTT.

V is TRBV24-1 and J is TRBJ1-6, with TRBD1 matching over 7 bases. Trimming cost V 5 bases and J 8 bases; bases outside gene matches: 14. From germline, CDR1 is KGHDR and CDR2 SFDVKD. The CDR3 is made up of 17 amino acids. As DNA, the CDR3 is TGTGCCACCAGTGGCCGAGGGGGACAGCCGGACGATTCACCCCTCCACTTT. This encodes CATSGRGGQPDDSPLHF.

This clonotype came up a few times. The chain joins TRBV5-4 to TRBJ2-5, with 13 bases that match TRBD2. The CDR3 contains 18 residues. Germline trimming cut 4 bases from V and 5 bases from J; bases unmatched to any gene: 14. In germline, CDR1 is SGHNT, CDR2 YYREEE (reference sequence). The CDR3 DNA reads TGTGCCAGCAGCCTAGGGACACTAGCGGGGGGGCCGTTGGAGACCCAGTACTTC. It encodes CASSLGTLAGGPLETQYF.

This clonotype was counted only a few times. The genes are TRBV12-3 or TRBV12-4 and TRBJ1-4; weak D call: TRBD1 (5 bases). CDR3 size: 16 residues. V was pared by 3 bases and J by 8 bases, with 19 bases between. DNA for the CDR3: TGTGCCAGCAGTTTCGTGTCGGGGGTCCCTCAGGAAAAACTGTTTTTT. Residues: CASSFVSGVPQEKLFF.

This clonotype was seen a handful of times. This chain connects TRBV6-1 to TRBJ2-5, with 9 nucleotides matching TRBD1. This CDR3 is built from 16 residues. CDR1 is MNHNS and CDR2 is SASEGT in the germline V gene. With 3 bases clipped from V and 3 bases from J, the junction kept 8 bases outside the gene matches. The chain's CDR3 is CASSDGQGPLEETQYF. In DNA form, the CDR3 reads TGTGCCAGCAGTGACGGACAGGGGCCCCTCGAAGAGACCCAGTACTTC.

The chain joins TRBV7-8 to TRBJ1-2, with 12 bases matching TRBD1. V shed 5 bases and J 7 bases; nucleotides not matched to a gene: 5. The CDR3 covers 14 residues. The V gene's germline CDR1 is SGHVS and CDR2 FQNEAQ. The DNA of the CDR3 is TGTGCCAGCAGCCCGGGACAGGGGGCTGCTGGCTACACCTTC. Translating it yields CASSPGQGAAGYTF. The complete variable domain, with remaining parts taken from reference TRBV7-8 and TRBJ1-2, reads GAGVSQSPRYKVAKRGQDVALRCDPISGHVSLFWYQQALGQGPEFLTYFQNEAQLDKSGLPSDRFFAERPEGSVSTLKIQRTQQEDSAVYLCASSPGQGAAGYTFGSGTRLTVV.

The chain has TRBV19 and TRBJ1-3, with D maybe TRBD1 (6 bases). Germline loops: CDR1 LNHDA, CDR2 SQIVND (reference sequence). The V end was cut by 5 bases, the J end by 4 bases, with 12 bases between. The CDR3 consists of 14 residues. CDR3 residues: CASSFRTVGNTIYF. The CDR3 DNA reads TGTGCCAGTAGTTTTAGGACAGTCGGAAACACCATATATTTT.

This clonotype was recorded once. The chain carries TRBV27 and TRBJ1-2; TRBD1 might be the D (5 bases). The CDR3 covers 12 residues. The V end lost 10 bases, the J end lost 3 bases, and 12 bases lay between the germline ends. Germline V CDR1 and CDR2: MNHEY, SMNVEV (reference sequence). The CDR3 sequence is CAIRWGDYGYTF. For the CDR3, the DNA is TGTGCCATCCGGTGGGGCGACTATGGCTACACCTTC.

The chain carries TRBV6-5 and TRBJ1-2; D gene uncertain. This CDR3 is built from 12 residues. V shed 6 bases and J shed 7 bases, with 12 bases lying between them. CDR1 is MNHEY and CDR2 is SVGAGI in the germline V gene. CDR3 residues: CASSGRWAGYTF. The DNA for the CDR3 is TGTGCCAGCAGCGGCCGGTGGGCTGGCTACACCTTC.

This clonotype was seen a handful of times. The chain recombines TRBV6-2 or TRBV6-3 with TRBJ2-3; 8 bases fit TRBD1. The CDR3 covers 17 residues. Germline V gene data show CDR1 as MNHEY and CDR2 as SVGEGT. The trim removed 2 bases at V and 7 bases at J, leaving 14 bases unmatched. The CDR3 coding sequence is TGTGCCAGCAGTTACGCCCCCGGGGACAGGTATCCAAATACGCAGTATTTT. Translating gives CASSYAPGDRYPNTQYF.

This clonotype was seen a few times. This sequence joins TRBV7-9 and TRBJ1-2, with D possibly TRBD1 on 6 matching bases. Germline CDR1 SEHNR, CDR2 FQNEAQ (reference sequence). CDR3 length: 13 residues. V gave up 5 bases and J gave up 8 bases, with 15 bases separating them. The CDR3, as DNA: TGTGCCAGCAGCGTGACAGGTCTAGAGGGCTACACCTTC. Its translation is CASSVTGLEGYTF.

The sample holds a few counts of this clonotype. CDR3 DNA sequence: TGCAGTGCTAGAGCTAAAGGCGTTCTAGCTTACAATGAGCAGTTCTTC. Protein: CSARAKGVLAYNEQFF. V is TRBV20-1 and J is TRBJ2-1; a weak D match, TRBD2 (5 bases). V shed 1 base and J shed 4 bases, with 17 bases lying between them. The CDR3 contains 16 residues. CDR1 and CDR2 (germline): DFQATT, SNEGSKA (reference sequence).

This clonotype was picked up many times. The rearrangement joins TRBV12-3 or TRBV12-4 to TRBJ1-3; D possibly corresponds to TRBD1 (5 bases). CDR3 length equals 13 residues. The ends were cut back, 7 bases at V and 0 bases at J, with 7 bases in the middle. CDR3 amino acids: CASTRASGNTIYF. For the CDR3, the DNA is TGTGCCAGCACCAGGGCCTCTGGAAACACCATATATTTT.

This clonotype came up a few times. The chain links TRBV6-2 or TRBV6-3 to TRBJ2-1; 7 bases fit TRBD1. Trimming cost V 5 bases and J 1 base; bases outside gene matches: 5. Germline V gene lookup returns CDR1 MNHEY and CDR2 SVGEGT. This CDR3 has 15 residues. The CDR3 sequence is CASSVPGQSYNEQFF. CDR3 DNA: TGTGCCAGCAGTGTTCCGGGACAGTCCTACAATGAGCAGTTCTTC.

The rearrangement joins TRBV7-2 to TRBJ2-2; TRBD1 matches at 7 bases. The V segment lost 1 base and the J segment 7 bases; nucleotides outside the gene matches: 9. The CDR3 totals 16 residues. From germline, CDR1 is SGHTA and CDR2 FQGNSA. The chain's CDR3 is CASSLEAGGYGGELFF. DNA for the CDR3: TGTGCCAGCAGCTTAGAGGCAGGGGGATATGGCGGGGAGCTGTTTTTT.

This chain links TRBV9 with TRBJ2-3; D is perhaps TRBD1 (5 bases). Trimming shortened V by 3 bases and J by 6 bases, and 17 bases separated the two germline ends. This CDR3 spans 15 amino acids. Per the germline V gene, CDR1 is SGDLS and CDR2 is YYNGEE. CDR3 residues: CASSAWQGEADTQYF. CDR3 in DNA: TGTGCCAGCAGCGCGTGGCAGGGCGAGGCGGATACGCAGTATTTT.

The chain links TRBV11-2 to TRBJ2-5; 10 nucleotides line up with TRBD1. The J segment lost 5 bases and the V segment lost 3 bases, leaving 12 bases of the junction unmatched. The CDR3 is made up of 17 amino acids. Germline CDR1 is SGHAT and CDR2 is FQNNGV. CDR3 DNA: TGTGCCAGCAGCTTGGATTACGGGACAGGGGTGATGGAGACCCAGTACTTC. This gives the protein CASSLDYGTGVMETQYF.

The rearrangement uses TRBV20-1 and TRBJ2-7; 7 nucleotides agree with TRBD1. The CDR3 is 14 residues long. With V trimmed by 3 bases and J by 3 bases, 8 bases remained unmatched. Germline CDR1 and CDR2: DFQATT and SNEGSKA (reference sequence). CDR3 residues: CSASPRDSDYEQYV. CDR3 nucleotides: TGCAGTGCTAGTCCCCGGGACAGTGACTACGAGCAGTACGTC.

V and J are TRBV20-1 and TRBJ2-3; D is undetermined. The germline V gene has CDR1 DFQATT and CDR2 SNEGSKA (reference sequence). V was cut by 7 bases and J by 5 bases, with 13 bases left in between. This CDR3 contains 12 residues. The CDR3 region is CSVKYELDTQYF. The CDR3 DNA sequence: TGCAGTGTTAAGTATGAACTAGATACGCAGTATTTT.

The chain employs TRBV7-8 and TRBJ2-3, with D possibly being TRBD2 (5 bases). In germline, CDR1 is SGHVS, CDR2 FQNEAQ. Trimming removed 1 base from V and 1 base from J, with 9 bases in between. CDR3 length: 15 residues. The CDR3 nucleotides are TGTGCCAGCAGCTTAGAAGCGGTGGGCACAGATACGCAGTATTTT. This sequence encodes CASSLEAVGTDTQYF.

A few counts support this clonotype. The genes are TRBV4-1 and TRBJ1-6; TRBD1 might be the D (5 bases). Germline CDR1 and CDR2: MGHRA and YSYEKL. This CDR3 comprises 13 residues. The germline V and J ends were trimmed by 4 bases and 9 bases, with 10 bases remaining between them. In nucleotides, the CDR3 is TGCGCCAGCAGCCCAGCTGACAGTTCACCCCTCCACTTT. Translating it yields CASSPADSSPLHF.

This clonotype was picked up a small number of times. The genes are TRBV12-3 or TRBV12-4 and TRBJ2-3; no firm D call. The CDR3 runs 16 residues. Trimming cost V 3 bases and J 1 base, with 14 bases left between them. The DNA of the CDR3 is TGTGCCAGCAGTTTCTCGATTAGAGGCGGCACAGATACGCAGTATTTT. Its translation is CASSFSIRGGTDTQYF.

Note on this clonotype: Germline is not matched at one junction end, which may reflect a read error. The rearrangement joins TRBV4-1 to TRBJ1-5, with a possible D match to TRBD1 (5 bases). This CDR3 comprises 13 residues. Germline V lookup: CDR1 MGHRA, CDR2 YSYEKL. CDR3 coding DNA: TGCGCCAGCAGCCAAGGGGGGAATCAGCTCCAGCATTTT. This sequence encodes CASSQGGNQLQHF.

V gene TRBV5-4 combines with J gene TRBJ2-1, with D possibly TRBD1 on 6 matching bases. Germline V CDR1 and CDR2: SGHNT, YYREEE (reference sequence). The CDR3 totals 14 residues. The V gene lost 2 bases and the J gene lost 7 bases, with 13 bases spanning the gap. DNA for the CDR3: TGTGCCAGCAGCTTTCCTCTAACAGGGAATGAGCAGTTCTTC. It yields the protein CASSFPLTGNEQFF.